The 8 T cell receptor beta chains reported below all come from one sample, sequenced in a study of control samples from healthy donors and cancer patients. The data were produced by immunoSEQ multiplex PCR, yet TCRdb's version contains in-frame clones alone and is incomplete. The top ten clones hold about 2% of a sample with around 92,000 clones, roughly 82% of them seen once. The sequencing input was blood. The receptors were gathered from a man between 60 and 75 years old in good health.

V usage is TRBV5-6 and J usage is TRBJ2-2; D perhaps matches TRBD2 (5 bases). The germline V gene encodes CDR1 SGHDT and CDR2 YYEEEE. Deletions cut 7 bases from V and 3 bases from J, with 16 bases between. This CDR3 contains 15 residues. The CDR3 DNA reads TGTGCCAGCGGCCTCGCGGGCAGGTACACCGGGGAGCTGTTTTTT. This sequence encodes CASGLAGRYTGELFF.

The chain uses TRBV4-2 and TRBJ1-3; the D gene is possibly TRBD1 (5 bases). V was pared by 0 bases and J by 4 bases, with 10 bases between. This CDR3 spans 15 amino acids. Germline loops: CDR1 LGHNA, CDR2 YNFKEQ. The CDR3 DNA sequence: TGTGCCAGCAGCCAAGATCAGGGCGCGGGAAACACCATATATTTT. Encoded protein: CASSQDQGAGNTIYF.

The rearrangement links TRBV3-1 (or the pseudogene TRBV3-2) to TRBJ2-5; no clear D. Trimming stripped 4 bases from V and 6 bases from J, with 6 bases between. The CDR3 sequence is 11 residues long. Germline V lookup: CDR1 LGHDT, CDR2 YNNKEL (reference sequence). CDR3 region: CASSPDQTQYF. The CDR3, as DNA: TGTGCCAGCAGCCCAGATCAGACCCAGTACTTC.

The chain is built from TRBV30 and TRBJ1-2; TRBD1 is a possible D gene (6 bases). Per germline, CDR1 GTSNPN and CDR2 SVGIG (reference sequence). Trimming removed 1 base at V and 2 bases at J, with 8 bases between. This CDR3 is built from 13 residues. CDR3 in DNA: TGTGCCTGGAGTGGACAGGCAAACTATGGCTACACCTTC. Translation gives CAWSGQANYGYTF. The complete variable domain, with remaining parts taken from reference TRBV30 and TRBJ1-2, reads SQTIHQWPATLVQPVGSPLSLECTVEGTSNPNLYWYRQAAGRGLQLLFYSVGIGQISSEVPQNLSASRPQDRQFILSSKKLLLSDSGFYLCAWSGQANYGYTFGSGTRLTVV.

The rearrangement uses TRBV9 and TRBJ2-5; possibly TRBD2 for D (5 bases). CDR1 and CDR2 (germline): SGDLS, YYNGEE. The CDR3 length is 13 residues. V lost 4 bases and J lost 5, with 12 bases in between. CDR3 residues: CASSPWAGETQYF. The CDR3 nucleotides are TGTGCCAGCAGCCCTTGGGCGGGTGAGACCCAGTACTTC.

The chain is built from TRBV6-1 and TRBJ2-6, with TRBD1 identical over 10 bases. The V gene end was trimmed by 3 bases and the J gene end by 0 bases; junction bases not matched to a gene: 5. The CDR3 length is 18 residues. The germline V gene has CDR1 MNHNS and CDR2 SASEGT. The CDR3 region has the DNA TGTGCCAGCAGTGATGCGGGACAGGGGAGCTCTGGGGCCAACGTCCTGACTTTC. It yields the protein CASSDAGQGSSGANVLTF.

For the CDR3, the DNA is TGTGCCAGCAAGGGGGGAGTAGGAGAGACCCAGTACTTC. It yields the protein CASKGGVGETQYF. The rearrangement links TRBV3-1 (or the pseudogene TRBV3-2) to TRBJ2-5; D possibly uses TRBD1 or TRBD2 (6 bases each). This CDR3 has 13 amino acids. The V end lost 7 bases, the J end lost 4 bases, and 13 bases lay between the germline ends. Germline assignment: CDR1 LGHDT and CDR2 YNNKEL (reference sequence).

This clone occurred once. V gene TRBV15 combines with J gene TRBJ2-2; D remains unclear. The CDR3 is made up of 16 amino acids. Trimming removed 1 base from V and 2 bases from J, with 11 bases in between. CDR1 is LNHNV and CDR2 is YYDKDF in the germline V gene (reference sequence). CDR3 region: CATSRGAEVNTGELFF. CDR3 in DNA: TGTGCCACCAGCAGAGGTGCGGAAGTCAACACCGGGGAGCTGTTTTTT. The full variable domain, completed using reference TRBV15 and TRBJ2-2, is DAMVIQNPRYQVTQFGKPVTLSCSQTLNHNVMYWYQQKSSQAPKLLFHYYDKDFNNEADTPDNFQSRRPNTSFCFLDIRSPGLGDTAMYLCATSRGAEVNTGELFFGEGSRLTVL.